The subject of this entry is one T cell receptor (beta chain). Antigen specificity is unknown. MiXCR, run by TCRdb on the RT-PCR reads, gives a single entry per CDR3 protein. This table has 30,000 to 40,000 distinct CDR3 sequences, roughly three fifths appearing once. The source of the sample is a study of yellow fever vaccine responses in identical twins. Study-wide results and caveats: Twins reportedly had a vaccine T cell response that seemed partly convergent, partly personalized.

The clonotype comes from a woman aged 18-29 years who received the yellow fever vaccine. The sequences come from T cells from blood (PBMCs), unsorted or a sorted subset (not recorded which), collected before or after yellow fever vaccination (not recorded which).

In DNA, the CDR3 is TGCGCCAGCAGCTATCAGGACAGGGGTACCGAGCAGTACTTC. Translation gives CASSYQDRGTEQYF. This chain connects TRBV5-1 to TRBJ2-7, with 9 bases that match TRBD1. Per germline, CDR1 SGHRS and CDR2 YFSETQ. The CDR3 is 14 amino acids. V shed 3 bases, J shed 6 bases, and the junction held 7 bases outside the gene matches.